These 22 T cell receptor beta chains came from one sample sequenced in a study of OX40 agonist ivuxolimab in advanced cancers. Profiling relied on immunoSEQ multiplex PCR, and the TCRdb table lists in-frame clones only, not all of them. The sample records 50,000 to 65,000 clones, approximately 88% being singletons. Sequences were derived from CD4+ or CD8+ T cells sorted from blood, sampled in a trial of the OX40 agonist ivuxolimab. The receptors originated from an adult with an advanced solid tumor such as melanoma, head and neck, liver or kidney cancer.

The V and J genes are TRBV19 and TRBJ1-5, with D maybe TRBD1 (6 bases). CDR1 is LNHDA and CDR2 is SQIVND in the germline V gene (reference sequence). V was cut by 6 bases and J by 3 bases, with 12 bases left in between. CDR3 length: 14 amino acids. The chain's CDR3 is CASSSQGINQPQHF. The CDR3 nucleotides are TGTGCCAGTAGCAGCCAGGGGATCAATCAGCCCCAGCATTTT. The complete variable domain, with remaining parts taken from reference TRBV19 and TRBJ1-5, reads DGGITQSPKYLFRKEGQNVTLSCEQNLNHDAMYWYRQDPGQGLRLIYYSQIVNDFQKGDIAEGYSVSREKKESFPLTVTSAQKNPTAFYLCASSSQGINQPQHFGDGTRLSIL.

The CDR3 DNA follows: TGTGCCAGCAGTGGACTAGCGAACACCGGGGAGCTGTTTTTT. It translates to CASSGLANTGELFF. V and J are TRBV2 and TRBJ2-2, with D possibly being TRBD2 (6 bases). Germline assignment: CDR1 SNHLY and CDR2 FYNNEI. This CDR3 is 14 amino acids long. V shed 4 bases and J shed 0 bases, with 6 bases lying between them.

In regard to this clone: At the DNA level, this CDR3 is encoded by other sequences in the same sample as well. The rearrangement uses TRBV7-2 and TRBJ2-1; 7 nucleotides align to TRBD2. Germline CDR1 SGHTA, CDR2 FQGNSA. The junction had 5 bases not matched to a gene; V was cut back by 6 bases and J by 0 bases. The CDR3 spans 15 residues. This CDR3 is CASSRGGSSYNEQFF. The CDR3 region has the DNA TGTGCCAGCAGTCGAGGCGGGAGCTCCTACAATGAGCAGTTCTTC.

J is TRBJ2-2 and V is TRBV7-6; D call uncertain. This CDR3 is built from 13 residues. The ends were cut back, 5 bases at V and 6 bases at J, with 10 bases in the middle. Germline assignment: CDR1 SGHVS and CDR2 FNYEAQ. Written as DNA, the CDR3 is TGTGCCAGCAGCATTCTAGTTGCCGGGGAGCTGTTTTTT. This gives the protein CASSILVAGELFF. Complete variable domain (other parts from reference TRBV7-6 and TRBJ2-2): GAGVSQSPRYKVTKRGQDVALRCDPISGHVSLYWYRQALGQGPEFLTYFNYEAQQDKSGLPNDRFSAERPEGSISTLTIQRTEQRDSAMYRCASSILVAGELFFGEGSRLTVL.

The chain couples TRBV19 to TRBJ2-2; 7 bases line up with TRBD1. Germline CDR1 is LNHDA and CDR2 is SQIVND (reference sequence). The CDR3 is made up of 16 amino acids. J gave up 0 bases and V 5 bases, and 6 bases lay outside the gene matches. CDR3: CASSQLTGTNTGELFF. CDR3 coding DNA: TGTGCCAGTAGTCAACTGACAGGGACGAACACCGGGGAGCTGTTTTTT.

This rearrangement joins TRBV28 to TRBJ2-7; TRBD2 matches at 13 bases. The germline gives CDR1 MDHEN, CDR2 SYDVKM. The CDR3 has 17 amino acids. The V gene end was trimmed by 4 bases and the J gene end by 4 bases; junction bases not matched to a gene: 10. The CDR3 DNA follows: TGTGCCAGCAGTTCCCAAACCAAGACTAGCGGGAGGTACGAGCAGTACTTC. It is translated as CASSSQTKTSGRYEQYF.

This chain joins TRBV25-1 and TRBJ2-5, with 9 bases fitting TRBD1. Germline V CDR1 and CDR2: MGHDK, SYGVNS. The CDR3 extends over 17 amino acids. J was trimmed by 5 bases and V by 2 bases; bases with no gene match: 12. The CDR3 loop reads CASSEAGAQGAIETQYF. CDR3 in DNA: TGTGCCAGCAGTGAAGCCGGGGCACAGGGGGCAATTGAGACCCAGTACTTC.

The chain uses TRBV11-2 and TRBJ1-1; D not resolved. The CDR3 is made up of 14 amino acids. Germline CDR1 SGHAT, CDR2 FQNNGV. Deletions cut 0 bases from V and 7 bases from J, with 12 bases between. CDR3 sequence reads: CASSLDPGRREAFF. CDR3 sequence (DNA): TGTGCCAGCAGCTTAGATCCAGGTAGACGTGAAGCTTTCTTT.

This chain joins TRBV19 and TRBJ2-7, with 8 bases fitting TRBD1. Trimming cost V 4 bases and J 2 bases; bases outside gene matches: 1. CDR1 and CDR2 from the germline V gene are LNHDA and SQIVND (reference sequence). This CDR3 is built from 13 residues. As DNA, the CDR3 is TGTGCCAGTAGTAAGACAGGGGCCTACGAGCAGTACTTC. It specifies CASSKTGAYEQYF.

The gene calls are TRBV29-1 and TRBJ1-4; D is ambiguous. The V end lost 6 bases, the J end lost 0 bases, and 14 bases lay between the germline ends. Looked up from germline, CDR1 is SQVTM and CDR2 is ANQGSEA. This CDR3 region has 15 residues. The CDR3 loop reads CSVGWAGATNEKLFF. In DNA form, the CDR3 reads TGCAGCGTGGGATGGGCAGGCGCAACTAATGAAAAACTGTTTTTT.

The chain is built from TRBV27 and TRBJ1-6; 7 nucleotides agree with TRBD1. CDR3 length: 15 residues. V trimming: 5 bases; J trimming: 7 bases; junction bases outside the gene matches: 8. The germline CDR1 and CDR2 sequences are MNHEY and SMNVEV (reference sequence). The CDR3 DNA is TGTGCCAGCAGTCCCGCCGGGACAGTAAATTCACCCCTCCACTTT. Residues: CASSPAGTVNSPLHF.

This chain links TRBV7-2 with TRBJ2-1; TRBD1 might be the D (6 bases). This CDR3 has 15 amino acids. V was clipped by 5 bases and J by 10 bases, with 21 bases between them. CDR1 is SGHTA, CDR2 FQGNSA, per germline. The CDR3 loop is CASSIRDKGRGEQFF. DNA of the CDR3: TGTGCCAGCAGCATCCGGGACAAGGGGAGAGGAGAGCAGTTCTTC.

The chain joins TRBV6-5 to TRBJ1-1; a possible D gene is TRBD1 (5 bases). Germline assignment: CDR1 MNHEY and CDR2 SVGAGI. Trimming removed 0 bases from V and 1 base from J, with 9 bases in between. This CDR3 is built from 15 residues. The CDR3 DNA follows: TGTGCCAGCAGTTACTCGTTTACAGGGAACACTGAAGCTTTCTTT. This translates into CASSYSFTGNTEAFF.

The J gene is TRBJ1-5, the V gene TRBV10-2; unclear D gene. This CDR3 is 14 amino acids long. V was shortened by 2 bases and J by 0 bases, with 5 bases between the two germline ends. Germline V gives CDR1 WSHSY, CDR2 SAAADI. CDR3 sequence (DNA): TGCGCCAGCAGTGAGGGCGGTAGCAATCAGCCCCAGCATTTT. Amino acid sequence: CASSEGGSNQPQHF.

The table lists this clone with a count of one. The V and J genes are TRBV19 and TRBJ2-7; the D gene is possibly TRBD1 (5 bases). V lost 8 bases and J lost 0, with 14 bases in between. Germline V gene data show CDR1 as LNHDA and CDR2 as SQIVND (reference sequence). The CDR3 loop spans 14 amino acids. The CDR3, as DNA: TGTGCCAGTTCAGGGTTGGCGGACTCCTACGAGCAGTACTTC. It codes for CASSGLADSYEQYF.

The chain joins TRBV7-9 to TRBJ1-3, with D tentatively TRBD1 (5 bases). Trimming pared 2 bases from V and 0 bases from J, leaving 5 bases between. This CDR3 has 14 residues. Germline assignment: CDR1 SEHNR and CDR2 FQNEAQ (reference sequence). CDR3 sequence reads: CASSLTGSGNTIYF. The CDR3 bases are TGTGCCAGCAGCTTAACAGGCTCTGGAAACACCATATATTTT. Based on the CDR3 plus reference TRBV7-9 and TRBJ1-3, the full variable domain is DTGVSQNPRHKITKRGQNVTFRCDPISEHNRLYWYRQTLGQGPEFLTYFQNEAQLEKSRLLSDRFSAERPKGSFSTLEIQRTEQGDSAMYLCASSLTGSGNTIYFGEGSWLTVV.

V is TRBV29-1 and J is TRBJ2-2; no reliable D call. The CDR3 runs 12 residues. Trimming left V 7 bases short and J 1 base short, with 7 bases between. The germline V gene has CDR1 SQVTM and CDR2 ANQGSEA. The CDR3 sequence is CSAMGNTGELFF. In nucleotides, the CDR3 is TGCAGCGCTATGGGGAACACCGGGGAGCTGTTTTTT.

The chain uses TRBV19 and TRBJ2-3; D is undetermined. Germline CDR1 LNHDA, CDR2 SQIVND (reference sequence). The CDR3 loop spans 16 amino acids. Trimming shortened V by 3 bases and J by 1 base, and 14 bases separated the two germline ends. CDR3 bases: TGTGCCAGTAGTATTCGAGAAAACTTGGGCACAGATACGCAGTATTTT. Residues: CASSIRENLGTDTQYF. Full variable domain (missing parts from reference TRBV19 and TRBJ2-3): DGGITQSPKYLFRKEGQNVTLSCEQNLNHDAMYWYRQDPGQGLRLIYYSQIVNDFQKGDIAEGYSVSREKKESFPLTVTSAQKNPTAFYLCASSIRENLGTDTQYFGPGTRLTVL.

A word on this clone: At one end, the junction sequence differs from germline, possibly due to a read error. V is TRBV2 and J is TRBJ2-7, with 8 nucleotides matching TRBD1. Germline lookup yields CDR1 SNHLY and CDR2 FYNNEI. This CDR3 is 14 amino acids long. Here the CDR3 reads CASFKGQDNYAQYF. In nucleotides, the CDR3 is TGTGCCAGCTTCAAGGGACAGGATAACTACGCGCAGTACTTC.

The rearrangement joins TRBV6-6 to TRBJ2-3; TRBD1 matches at 10 bases. The V gene end was trimmed by 6 bases and the J gene end by 4 bases; junction bases not matched to a gene: 7. This CDR3 spans 15 amino acids. CDR1 and CDR2 (germline): MNHNY, SVGAGI (reference sequence). CDR3 coding DNA: TGTGCCAGCAGCCGACAGGGGGCGGAATCAGATACGCAGTATTTT. This gives the protein CASSRQGAESDTQYF.

This clone was found once. The CDR3 reads CASSLGGAGEQYF. DNA of the CDR3: TGTGCCAGCAGCTTAGGAGGCGCCGGCGAGCAGTACTTC. This sequence joins TRBV7-9 and TRBJ2-7, with D unclear. Trimming took 1 base from V and 6 from J, leaving 10 bases between them. The CDR3 loop spans 13 amino acids. Germline V gene data show CDR1 as SEHNR and CDR2 as FQNEAQ (reference sequence).

This clone was recorded a few times. The rearrangement links TRBV5-1 to TRBJ2-7; D is perhaps TRBD1 (6 bases). V was trimmed by 0 bases and J by 4 bases, leaving 11 bases between them. The germline CDR1 and CDR2 sequences are SGHRS and YFSETQ. There are 14 residues in the CDR3. This CDR3 is CASSLAPGVYEQYF. The DNA of the CDR3 is TGCGCCAGCAGCTTGGCCCCAGGGGTGTACGAGCAGTACTTC.